Below are 17 T cell receptor beta chains sequenced from a single sample in a study of response to subunit inactivated influenza vaccine. TCRdb re-derived calls from the RT-PCR reads in MiXCR, one entry per CDR3 protein. The sample records around 530,000 distinct CDR3 sequences, over 9.5% being singletons. The sequencing used PBMCs from blood, collected on the day of vaccination. The source of these receptors is a man aged 50 to 59 who received an inactivated influenza vaccine.

This clonotype was recorded many times. At one boundary the junction diverges from the germline segment, which might be a read error. V is TRBV4-2 and J is TRBJ2-3; D possibly corresponds to TRBD2 (6 bases). Germline V lookup: CDR1 LGHNA, CDR2 YNFKEQ. The CDR3 runs 17 residues. CDR3 amino acids: CASRQVGGGKSTDTQYF. The CDR3 coding sequence is TGTGCCAGCAGACAAGTGGGAGGAGGGAAAAGCACAGATACGCAGTATTTT.

This clonotype was counted ten times or more. V is TRBV12-3 or TRBV12-4 and J is TRBJ2-4; TRBD1 matches at 10 bases. The CDR3 has 17 residues. V shed 3 bases and J 9 bases; nucleotides not matched to a gene: 14. The CDR3 region has the DNA TGTGCCAGCAGTTTCGGGACAGGGGCCCACGGGGGGACCATTCAGTACTTC. Protein sequence: CASSFGTGAHGGTIQYF.

This clonotype turned up a few times. The chain combines TRBV3-1 with TRBJ2-7; TRBD1 might be the D (5 bases). The germline gives CDR1 LGHDT, CDR2 YNNKEL (reference sequence). The germline V and J ends were trimmed by 5 bases and 5 bases, with 22 bases remaining between them. This CDR3 spans 16 amino acids. CDR3 in amino acids: CASSLRGAGMSNEQYF. Here the CDR3 DNA reads TGTGCCAGCAGCTTAAGAGGCGCAGGGATGTCCAACGAGCAGTACTTC.

Many counts were recorded for this clonotype. This sequence joins TRBV6-1 and TRBJ2-6, with D perhaps assigned TRBD1 or TRBD2 (5 bases each). CDR1 and CDR2 from the germline V gene are MNHNS and SASEGT. The CDR3 covers 14 residues. V dropped 7 bases and J dropped 1 base, with 8 bases sitting between them. This CDR3 is CASKWGSGANVLTF. CDR3 in DNA: TGTGCCAGCAAATGGGGGTCTGGGGCCAACGTCCTGACTTTC.

The rearrangement uses TRBV5-6 and TRBJ1-1; 8 bases map to TRBD1. V dropped 4 bases and J dropped 8; count of bases not matched to a gene: 4. The CDR3 contains 12 residues. Germline assignment: CDR1 SGHDT and CDR2 YYEEEE. The CDR3 reads CASSPRTGEAFF. CDR3 sequence (DNA): TGTGCCAGCAGCCCCCGGACAGGGGAAGCTTTCTTT.

The CDR3, as DNA: TGCGCCAGCAGCTTGGACGGCGGCAAAAACATTCAGTACTTC. Translating gives CASSLDGGKNIQYF. The chain carries TRBV5-1 and TRBJ2-4; D gene ambiguous. Germline V gene data show CDR1 as SGHRS and CDR2 as YFSETQ. The CDR3 has 14 residues. V was clipped by 0 bases and J by 3 bases, with 7 bases between them. Filled out from reference TRBV5-1 and TRBJ2-4, the complete variable domain reads KAGVTQTPRYLIKTRGQQVTLSCSPISGHRSVSWYQQTPGQGLQFLFEYFSETQRNKGNFPGRFSGRQFSNSRSEMNVSTLELGDSALYLCASSLDGGKNIQYFGAGTRLSVL.

The V and J genes are TRBV13 and TRBJ2-1, with 9 bases aligning to TRBD1. CDR3 length: 15 amino acids. Per the germline V gene, CDR1 is PRHDT and CDR2 is FYEKMQ (reference sequence). Trimming cost V 5 bases and J 10 bases; bases outside gene matches: 12. CDR3 sequence reads: CASSPPGQGGGEQFF. CDR3 DNA: TGTGCCAGCAGCCCACCGGGACAGGGTGGTGGAGAGCAGTTCTTC. Full variable domain (missing parts from reference TRBV13 and TRBJ2-1): AAGVIQSPRHLIKEKRETATLKCYPIPRHDTVYWYQQGPGQDPQFLISFYEKMQSDKGSIPDRFSAQQFSDYHSELNMSSLELGDSALYFCASSPPGQGGGEQFFGPGTRLTVL.

The chain is built from TRBV4-3 and TRBJ1-1; a weak D match, TRBD1 (6 bases). The ends were cut back, 0 bases at V and 2 bases at J, with 13 bases in the middle. Per germline, CDR1 LGHNA and CDR2 YSLEER. The CDR3 contains 16 residues. The CDR3 sequence: CASSQDPTGLNTEAFF. In nucleotides, the CDR3 is TGCGCCAGCAGCCAAGACCCGACAGGTCTTAACACTGAAGCTTTCTTT.

The chain combines TRBV5-4 with TRBJ2-2; 7 bases fit TRBD1. Trimming at V came to 4 bases and at J to 4 bases, leaving 7 bases not matched to a gene. The CDR3 length is 15 residues. The germline CDR1 and CDR2 sequences are SGHNT and YYREEE (reference sequence). CDR3 sequence: CASSRGAGGTGELFF. The CDR3 DNA reads TGTGCCAGCAGCAGAGGCGCAGGGGGCACCGGGGAGCTGTTTTTT. Supplemented by reference TRBV5-4 and TRBJ2-2, the full variable domain reads ETGVTQSPTHLIKTRGQQVTLRCSSQSGHNTVSWYQQALGQGPQFIFQYYREEENGRGNFPPRFSGLQFPNYSSELNVNALELDDSALYLCASSRGAGGTGELFFGEGSRLTVL.

This clonotype has at least ten counts. The chain recombines TRBV11-1 with TRBJ1-2; 7 nucleotides align to TRBD1. The length of the CDR3 is 13 residues. Germline V gives CDR1 SGHAT, CDR2 FQDESV (reference sequence). Losses at the gene ends were 5 bases for V and 8 bases for J; bases not matched to a gene: 8. The CDR3 here is CASSAGTVGGYTF. CDR3 DNA: TGTGCCAGCAGCGCGGGGACAGTTGGCGGCTACACCTTC.

The V call is TRBV3-1, the J call TRBJ1-6; weak D call: TRBD1 (6 bases). This CDR3 comprises 14 residues. Germline V gene lookup returns CDR1 LGHDT and CDR2 YNNKEL (reference sequence). Between the trimmed V and J ends, which lost 8 bases and 0 bases, there was a span of 8 bases. The chain's CDR3 is CASQGSSYNSPLHF. As DNA, the CDR3 is TGTGCCAGCCAGGGGAGCTCCTATAATTCACCCCTCCACTTT.

This clonotype was picked up a small number of times. One end of the junction fails to match germline, which may point to a read error. The chain couples TRBV20-1 to TRBJ2-1; D possibly corresponds to TRBD2 (5 bases). Germline V gene data show CDR1 as DFQATT and CDR2 as SNEGSKA (reference sequence). The CDR3 is 16 amino acids. CDR3 nucleotides: TGCTGTGCTAGAGATCCCCAACTAGTAATCTACAATGAGCAGTTCTTC. This sequence encodes CCARDPQLVIYNEQFF.

This clonotype appeared many times. The chain links TRBV5-1 to TRBJ1-3; tentatively, D is TRBD1 (6 bases). Trimming took off 4 bases at V and 7 bases at J, with 18 bases between the two ends. CDR1 and CDR2 (germline): SGHRS, YFSETQ. This CDR3 is built from 15 residues. The CDR3: CASSINTGSYNTIYF. The CDR3 DNA reads TGCGCCAGCAGCATCAACACAGGGTCTTATAACACCATATATTTT.

The chain uses TRBV29-1 and TRBJ2-5; TRBD2 matches 8 bases. The V segment lost 7 bases and the J segment 4 bases; nucleotides outside the gene matches: 20. CDR1 and CDR2 from the germline V gene are SQVTM and ANQGSEA. CDR3 length: 17 residues. CDR3: CSAKRTSIPQARETQYF. The CDR3 DNA is TGCAGCGCTAAAAGGACTAGCATACCCCAAGCCCGAGAGACCCAGTACTTC.

This clonotype was seen ten or more times. The CDR3 bases are TGTGCCAGCAGCTTAGCCCTTGCAAGCCGGGAGCAGTACTTC. This gives the protein CASSLALASREQYF. This chain joins TRBV11-2 and TRBJ2-7; no reliable D call. There are 14 residues in the CDR3. Germline CDR1 is SGHAT and CDR2 is FQNNGV. Trimming cost V 1 base and J 7 bases, with 14 bases left between them.

The table lists this clonotype with a few counts. This rearrangement joins TRBV12-3 or TRBV12-4 to TRBJ1-2; 9 bases map to TRBD1. V lost 4 bases and J lost 8; bases outside the gene matches: 5. The CDR3 is 13 amino acids. CDR3 bases: TGTGCCAGCAGTTGGGGGACAGGGATCGGCTACACCTTC. It yields the protein CASSWGTGIGYTF.

The CDR3, as DNA: TGTGCCAGCAGCCAAGCACCCCCCACAGATACGCAGTATTTT. Translated, it gives CASSQAPPTDTQYF. The gene calls are TRBV4-2 and TRBJ2-3; D gene unclear. The ends were cut back, 1 base at V and 2 bases at J, with 7 bases in the middle. The CDR3 is 14 residues long. Germline CDR1 LGHNA, CDR2 YNFKEQ.